Sequencing of this TCR beta chain was carried out in a study of regulatory T cells in long-lasting Graves disease. The study, taken as a whole, reports: Persistent disease preferred TRBV28, TRBJ1-2 and TRBJ2-5.

As to time point: newly diagnosed GD, antithyroid drugs for less than 3 months. Extracted PBMC RNA gave rise to the TCR library. V shed 5 bases and J shed 2 bases, with 11 bases lying between them. There are 14 residues in the CDR3. The germline CDR1 and CDR2 sequences are SNHLY and FYNNEI. Ten or more counts support this clonotype. Its antigen remains unknown. Arm-PCR of CDR3 regions and iRepertoire HTBI primers were the basis on which TCR beta libraries were built. TCRdb reanalysed the multiplex PCR reads using MiXCR and keeps one entry per CDR3 protein. The sample includes approximately 560,000 distinct CDR3 sequences, about 16% of them seen just once. The same specimen was also included in a second study, on T cells in Graves' hyperthyroidism and ophthalmopathy. That work adds: Researchers ran a first-round RT-PCR on the TCR CDR3 using the HTBI primer set. Appearing also in blood were most of the thyroid clonotypes expanded above 0.001.

Sequencing used peripheral blood mononuclear cells (PBMCs), obtained at new diagnosis, from a patient treated with antithyroid drugs. V gene TRBV2 combines with J gene TRBJ2-3; no clear D gene. The TCR originated in a man between 18 and 29 years old with Graves disease. The CDR3 sequence: CASSLIFFTDTQYF. The CDR3 coding sequence is TGTGCCAGCAGTTTGATCTTTTTCACAGATACGCAGTATTTT.